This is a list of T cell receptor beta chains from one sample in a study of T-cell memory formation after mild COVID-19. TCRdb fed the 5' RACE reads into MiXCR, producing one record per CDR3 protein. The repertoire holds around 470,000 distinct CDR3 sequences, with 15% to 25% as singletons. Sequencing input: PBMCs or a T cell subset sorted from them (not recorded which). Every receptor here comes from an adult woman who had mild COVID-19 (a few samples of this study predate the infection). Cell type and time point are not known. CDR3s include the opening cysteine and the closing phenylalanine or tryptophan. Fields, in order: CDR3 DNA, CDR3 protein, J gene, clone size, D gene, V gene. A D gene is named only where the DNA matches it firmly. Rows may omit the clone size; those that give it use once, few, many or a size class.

TGCAGTGCTAGAGACGGAGTTGGGGACACTGAAGCTTTCTTT	CSARDGVGDTEAFF	TRBJ1-1	few	.	TRBV20-1
TGTGCCAGCAGCCGACATTGGCTTAGCGGGGGTACAGTCCAAAGCTCCTACAATGAGCAGTTCTTC	CASSRHWLSGGTVQSSYNEQFF	TRBJ2-1	.	TRBD2	TRBV3-1
TGTGCCACCACCCCGGGAGGGGATGATACGCAGTATTTT	CATTPGGDDTQYF	TRBJ2-3	.	TRBD2	TRBV19
TGTGCCAGCAGTGTCCTAGCGGGATTATCCTACAATGAGCAGTTCTTC	CASSVLAGLSYNEQFF	TRBJ2-1	.	TRBD2	TRBV2
TGTGCCAGCAGAGGACAGTCAACTAATGAAAAACTGTTTTTT	CASRGQSTNEKLFF	TRBJ1-4	few	.	TRBV10-3
TGCAGCGCCGCGGAAGGAGTGCGGGATGGCTACACCTTC	CSAAEGVRDGYTF	TRBJ1-2	few	.	TRBV29-1
TGTGCCAGCAACCCTACGAACACCGGGGAGCTGTTTTTT	CASNPTNTGELFF	TRBJ2-2	.	.	TRBV12-3/TRBV12-4
TGCAGTGCTAGAGACTCTAGCGGGGGCCGCTACAATGAGCAGTTCTTC	CSARDSSGGRYNEQFF	TRBJ2-1	.	TRBD2	TRBV20-1
TGTGCCAGCAGCCACAATTCAGGGACGAACGGGGAGCTGTTTTTT	CASSHNSGTNGELFF	TRBJ2-2	.	.	TRBV27
TGTGCCAGCAGCCTCACGACCCTAGCGGACAATGAGCAGTTCTTC	CASSLTTLADNEQFF	TRBJ2-1	many	TRBD2	TRBV27
TGCGCCAGCAGCCCCAATTTTTCGGACACTGAAGCTTTCTTT	CASSPNFSDTEAFF	TRBJ1-1	few	.	TRBV5-1
TGCGCCAGCAGGATGACCAGAACAACTAACACTGAAGCTTTCTTT	CASRMTRTTNTEAFF	TRBJ1-1	.	.	TRBV4-1
TGTGCCAGCAGCTTACGCGCAGGGGGGAACGAGCAGTACTTC	CASSLRAGGNEQYF	TRBJ2-7	.	.	TRBV7-2
TGTGCCAGCAGCTCAACTAGCGGGCGGAAGTACTTC	CASSSTSGRKYF	TRBJ2-4	many	TRBD2	TRBV11-2
TGTGCCAGCAGTTTCAAATCCGGGACAGTGAACACTGAAGCTTTCTTT	CASSFKSGTVNTEAFF	TRBJ1-1	.	TRBD1	TRBV5-8
TGTGCCAGCAGCTACGGTTTGACACCCTATCAGCCCCAGCATTTT	CASSYGLTPYQPQHF	TRBJ1-5	few	.	TRBV7-2
TGTGCCAGCAGCTTCCTAGCGGGGGAGTGGGGTGGCACAGATACGCAGTATTTT	CASSFLAGEWGGTDTQYF	TRBJ2-3	many	TRBD2	TRBV5-5
TGTGCCTCCCGGGGAGGGGGGTTGGCAGATACGCAGTATTTT	CASRGGGLADTQYF	TRBJ2-3	few	.	TRBV12-3/TRBV12-4
TGTGCCAGCAGTGACCAGGGAAGGCAAGAGACCCAGTACTTC	CASSDQGRQETQYF	TRBJ2-5	many	.	TRBV6-1
TGCAGTGCTCGACCGATAGGGACGGAGTATGGCTACACCTTC	CSARPIGTEYGYTF	TRBJ1-2	.	.	TRBV20-1
TGTGCCAGCAGCTTGTTTGGGGACCCAAATCAGCCCCAGCATTTT	CASSLFGDPNQPQHF	TRBJ1-5	.	.	TRBV5-5
TGTGCCAGCAGTTTATCCGCAGGAATCTACGAGCAGTACTTC	CASSLSAGIYEQYF	TRBJ2-7	.	.	TRBV27